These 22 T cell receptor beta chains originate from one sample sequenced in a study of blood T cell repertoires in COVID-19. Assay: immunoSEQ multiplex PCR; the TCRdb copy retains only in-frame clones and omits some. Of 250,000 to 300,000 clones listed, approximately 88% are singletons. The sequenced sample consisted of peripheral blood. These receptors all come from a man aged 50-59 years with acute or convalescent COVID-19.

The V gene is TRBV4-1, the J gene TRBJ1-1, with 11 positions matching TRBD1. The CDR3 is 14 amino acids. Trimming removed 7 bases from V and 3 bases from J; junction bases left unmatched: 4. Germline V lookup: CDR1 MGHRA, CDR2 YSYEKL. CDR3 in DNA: TGCGCCAGCAAGATGGGACAGGGGGACACTGAAGCTTTCTTT. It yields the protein CASKMGQGDTEAFF.

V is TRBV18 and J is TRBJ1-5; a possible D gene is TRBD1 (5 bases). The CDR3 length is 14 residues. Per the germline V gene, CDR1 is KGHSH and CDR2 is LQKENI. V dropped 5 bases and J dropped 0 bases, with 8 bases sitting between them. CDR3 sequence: CASSGDSSNQPQHF. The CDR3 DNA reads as TGTGCCAGCTCAGGGGACTCTAGCAATCAGCCCCAGCATTTT.

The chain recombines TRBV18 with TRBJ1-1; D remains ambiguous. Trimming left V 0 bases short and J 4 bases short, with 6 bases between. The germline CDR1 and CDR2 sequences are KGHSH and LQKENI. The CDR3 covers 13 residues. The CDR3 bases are TGTGCCAGCTCACCACCGGGGAGCACTGAAGCTTTCTTT. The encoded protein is CASSPPGSTEAFF.

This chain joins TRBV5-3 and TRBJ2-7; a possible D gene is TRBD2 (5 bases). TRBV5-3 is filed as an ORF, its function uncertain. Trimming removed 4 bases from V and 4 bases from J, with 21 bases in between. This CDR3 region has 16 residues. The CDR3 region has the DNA TGTGCCAGAAGCCCTCAACGGTCGATCGGCGGGTACGAGCAGTACTTC. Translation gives CARSPQRSIGGYEQYF.

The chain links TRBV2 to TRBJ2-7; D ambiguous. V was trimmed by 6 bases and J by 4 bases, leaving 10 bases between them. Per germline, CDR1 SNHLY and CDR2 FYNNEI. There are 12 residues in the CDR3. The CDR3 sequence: CASSDNFYEQYF. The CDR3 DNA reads TGTGCCAGCAGCGATAACTTTTACGAGCAGTACTTC.

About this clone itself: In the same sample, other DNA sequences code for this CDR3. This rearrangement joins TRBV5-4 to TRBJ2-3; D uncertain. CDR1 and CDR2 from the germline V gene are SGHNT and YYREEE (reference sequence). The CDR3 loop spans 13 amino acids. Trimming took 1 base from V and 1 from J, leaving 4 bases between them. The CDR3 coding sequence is TGTGCCAGCAGCTTGTCCGGCACAGATACGCAGTATTTT. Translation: CASSLSGTDTQYF.

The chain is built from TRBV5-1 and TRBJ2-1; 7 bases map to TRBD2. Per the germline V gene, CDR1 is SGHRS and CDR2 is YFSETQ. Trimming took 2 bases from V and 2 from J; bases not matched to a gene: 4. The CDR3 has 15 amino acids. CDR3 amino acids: CASSFGGFTYNEQFF. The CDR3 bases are TGCGCCAGCAGCTTCGGGGGGTTCACCTACAATGAGCAGTTCTTC.

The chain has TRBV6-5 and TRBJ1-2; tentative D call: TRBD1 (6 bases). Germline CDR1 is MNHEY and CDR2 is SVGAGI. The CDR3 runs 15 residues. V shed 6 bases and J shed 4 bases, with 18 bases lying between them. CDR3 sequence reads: CASRGAKTASYGYTF. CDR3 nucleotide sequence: TGTGCCAGCAGGGGGGCCAAGACAGCAAGCTATGGCTACACCTTC.

CDR3 nucleotide sequence: TGTGCCAGCAGTTCCTACAGCAATCAGCCCCAGCATTTT. The encoded protein is CASSSYSNQPQHF. The chain is built from TRBV2 and TRBJ1-5, with no clear D. V was cut by 5 bases and J by 1 base, with 6 bases left in between. The CDR3 runs 13 residues. Germline V CDR1 and CDR2: SNHLY, FYNNEI.

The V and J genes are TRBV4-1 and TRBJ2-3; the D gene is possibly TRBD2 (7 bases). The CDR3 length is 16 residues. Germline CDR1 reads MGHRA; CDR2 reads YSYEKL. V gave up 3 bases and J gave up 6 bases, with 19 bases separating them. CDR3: CASSHPGGRGGDTQYF. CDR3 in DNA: TGCGCCAGCAGCCATCCCGGAGGGAGGGGGGGGGATACGCAGTATTTT.

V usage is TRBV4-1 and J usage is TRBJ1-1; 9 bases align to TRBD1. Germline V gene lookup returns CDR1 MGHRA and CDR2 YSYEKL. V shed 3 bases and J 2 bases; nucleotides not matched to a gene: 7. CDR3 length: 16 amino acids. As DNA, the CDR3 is TGCGCCAGCAGCCAGAACAGGGGGCTGGTTAACACTGAAGCTTTCTTT. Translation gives CASSQNRGLVNTEAFF.

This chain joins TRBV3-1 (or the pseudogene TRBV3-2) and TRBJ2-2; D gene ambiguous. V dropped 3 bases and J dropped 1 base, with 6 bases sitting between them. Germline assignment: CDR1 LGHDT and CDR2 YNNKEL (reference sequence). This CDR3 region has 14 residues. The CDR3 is CASSHSKNTGELFF. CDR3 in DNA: TGTGCCAGCAGCCATAGCAAGAACACCGGGGAGCTGTTTTTT.

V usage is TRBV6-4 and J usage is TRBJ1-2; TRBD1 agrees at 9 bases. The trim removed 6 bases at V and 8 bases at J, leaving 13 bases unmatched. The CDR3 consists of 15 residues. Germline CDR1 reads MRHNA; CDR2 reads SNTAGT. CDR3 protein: CASSPGTGIQWGYTF. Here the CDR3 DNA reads TGTGCCAGCAGCCCCGGGACAGGGATCCAATGGGGCTACACCTTC.

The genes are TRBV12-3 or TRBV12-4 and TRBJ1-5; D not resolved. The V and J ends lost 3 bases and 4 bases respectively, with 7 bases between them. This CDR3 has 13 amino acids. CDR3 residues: CASSFEGNQPQHF. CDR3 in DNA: TGTGCCAGCAGTTTCGAGGGAAATCAGCCCCAGCATTTT.

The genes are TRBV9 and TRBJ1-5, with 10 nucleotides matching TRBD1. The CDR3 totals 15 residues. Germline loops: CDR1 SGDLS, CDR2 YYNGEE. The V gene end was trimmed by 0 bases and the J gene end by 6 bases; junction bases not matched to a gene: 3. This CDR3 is CASSVGQGAGQPQHF. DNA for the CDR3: TGTGCCAGCAGCGTAGGACAGGGGGCAGGTCAGCCCCAGCATTTT.

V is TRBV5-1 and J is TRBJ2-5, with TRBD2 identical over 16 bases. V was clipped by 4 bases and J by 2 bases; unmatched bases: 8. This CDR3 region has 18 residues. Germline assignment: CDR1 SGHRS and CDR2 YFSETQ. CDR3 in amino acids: CASSPSGLAGGLQETQYF. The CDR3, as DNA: TGCGCCAGCAGCCCCTCGGGACTAGCGGGGGGGCTTCAAGAGACCCAGTACTTC.

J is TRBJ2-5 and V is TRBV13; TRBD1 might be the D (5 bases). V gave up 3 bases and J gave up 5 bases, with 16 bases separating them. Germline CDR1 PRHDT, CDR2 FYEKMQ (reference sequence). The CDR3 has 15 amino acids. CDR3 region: CASSFRTGSSETQYF. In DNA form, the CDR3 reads TGTGCCAGCAGCTTTAGAACAGGCAGCTCGGAGACCCAGTACTTC.

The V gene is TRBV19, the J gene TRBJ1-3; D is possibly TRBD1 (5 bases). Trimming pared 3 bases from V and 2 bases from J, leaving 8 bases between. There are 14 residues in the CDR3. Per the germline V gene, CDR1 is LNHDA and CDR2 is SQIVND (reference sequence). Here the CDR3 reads CASSMTGAGNTIYF. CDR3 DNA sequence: TGTGCCAGTAGTATGACGGGGGCTGGAAACACCATATATTTT. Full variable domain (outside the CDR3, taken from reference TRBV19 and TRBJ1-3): DGGITQSPKYLFRKEGQNVTLSCEQNLNHDAMYWYRQDPGQGLRLIYYSQIVNDFQKGDIAEGYSVSREKKESFPLTVTSAQKNPTAFYLCASSMTGAGNTIYFGEGSWLTVV.

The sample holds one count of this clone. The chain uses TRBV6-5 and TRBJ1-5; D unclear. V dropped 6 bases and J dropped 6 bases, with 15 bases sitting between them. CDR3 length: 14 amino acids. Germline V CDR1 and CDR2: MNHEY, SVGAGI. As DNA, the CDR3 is TGTGCCAGCAGACAGCGGGGTCCCTCTCAGCCCCAGCATTTT. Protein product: CASRQRGPSQPQHF.

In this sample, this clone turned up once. The CDR3 DNA is TGTGCCAGCCCGGGGGGCAATGAGCAGTTCTTC. Translating it yields CASPGGNEQFF. The chain joins TRBV5-8 to TRBJ2-1; the match to TRBD2 covers 7 bases. V dropped 7 bases and J dropped 6; count of bases not matched to a gene: 1. Germline values: CDR1 SGHTS, CDR2 YDEGEE. The CDR3 has 11 amino acids.

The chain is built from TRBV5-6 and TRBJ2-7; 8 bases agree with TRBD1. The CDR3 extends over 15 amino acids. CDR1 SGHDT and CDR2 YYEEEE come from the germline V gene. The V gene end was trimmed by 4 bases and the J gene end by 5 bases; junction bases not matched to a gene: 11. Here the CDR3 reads CASSPGGAYGNEQYF. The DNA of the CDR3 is TGTGCCAGCAGCCCAGGGGGCGCTTATGGTAACGAGCAGTACTTC.

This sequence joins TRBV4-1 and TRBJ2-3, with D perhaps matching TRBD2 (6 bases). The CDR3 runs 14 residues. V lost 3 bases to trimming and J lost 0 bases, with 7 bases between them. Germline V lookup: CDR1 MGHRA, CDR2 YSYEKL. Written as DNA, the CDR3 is TGCGCCAGCAGCCACGGGGGTAGCACAGATACGCAGTATTTT. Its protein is CASSHGGSTDTQYF.